This T cell receptor beta chain was recorded in a study of spatial heterogeneity in lung cancer. At the level of the study: Combinations of a unique TCR and a UMI were tallied in raw reads, and on average each appeared more than ten times. Study-level points and caveats: Ubiquitous expanded tumor TCRs appeared in blood more at resection than follow-up.

The sample holds a few counts of this clonotype. Its antigen is unidentified. Stated time point: sample taken at primary tumor resection. Without sorting, whole RNA was sequenced from tumor, nontumor lung or frozen PBMC. In the library, each TCR cDNA molecule bore its own unique molecular identifier. TCRdb passed the 5' RACE reads through MiXCR, listing each CDR3 protein once. Here the sample spans tens of thousands of distinct CDR3 sequences, approximately 20% being singletons. J was trimmed by 5 bases and V by 5 bases; bases with no gene match: 7. Germline CDR1 MDHEN, CDR2 SYDVKM. The CDR3 totals 15 residues.

This rearrangement joins TRBV28 to TRBJ2-5; 11 bases are a match to TRBD2. The starting material was PBMCs, obtained at surgery. This TCR came from a male donor with early-stage non-small cell lung cancer. In nucleotides, the CDR3 is TGTGCCAGCAGTACCCGACTAGCGGGGCGGGAGACCCAGTACTTC. The encoded protein is CASSTRLAGRETQYF.